The rows below give T cell receptor beta chains drawn from one sample of a study of T-cell reconstitution after alpha-beta-depleted transplantation in children. Each CDR3 protein is one row after TCRdb ran MiXCR on the PCR reads. The sample carries 600,000 or so distinct CDR3 sequences, more than 20% recorded once. The sequencing here drew on PBMCs, mostly from graft donor cells, taken 360 days after TCRalphabeta/CD19-depleted stem cell transplant. These TCRs come from a boy under two years old who had a stem cell transplant for acute myeloid leukemia, so the T cells may come from the graft donor. The CDR3 runs from the conserved cysteine through the conserved F or W. Fields, in order: V gene, D gene, J gene, CDR3 protein. A D gene is named only where the DNA matches it firmly.

v_gene: TRBV6-2/TRBV6-3
d_gene: TRBD1
j_gene: TRBJ2-1
CDR3aa: CASSYSGQSYNEQFF

v_gene: TRBV6-4
d_gene: .
j_gene: TRBJ1-2
CDR3aa: CASTLPQREGFYGYTF

v_gene: TRBV20-1
d_gene: TRBD1
j_gene: TRBJ1-4
CDR3aa: CSARDQGTGNEKLFF

v_gene: TRBV12-3/TRBV12-4
d_gene: .
j_gene: TRBJ2-3
CDR3aa: CASASLWGSTDTQYF

v_gene: TRBV20-1
d_gene: .
j_gene: TRBJ2-3
CDR3aa: CSAPKVGASTDTQYF

v_gene: TRBV7-9
d_gene: .
j_gene: TRBJ2-2
CDR3aa: CASSLVPRSRELFF

v_gene: TRBV7-9
d_gene: TRBD1
j_gene: TRBJ2-7
CDR3aa: CASSLPGQGTYEQYF

v_gene: TRBV25-1
d_gene: .
j_gene: TRBJ2-1
CDR3aa: CASSVGLGVRFF

v_gene: TRBV12-3/TRBV12-4
d_gene: TRBD2
j_gene: TRBJ2-3
CDR3aa: CASRRGGATDTQYF

v_gene: TRBV29-1
d_gene: .
j_gene: TRBJ2-3
CDR3aa: CSVEDRYAASTDTQYF

v_gene: TRBV4-3
d_gene: .
j_gene: TRBJ2-2
CDR3aa: CASSQDSIGLLNTGELFF

v_gene: TRBV7-8
d_gene: .
j_gene: TRBJ2-3
CDR3aa: CASSSGAGASTDTQYF

v_gene: TRBV28
d_gene: TRBD1
j_gene: TRBJ2-6
CDR3aa: CASSFSLGTGVLVAF

v_gene: TRBV12-3/TRBV12-4
d_gene: TRBD2
j_gene: TRBJ2-1
CDR3aa: CASSPPGRSGGLNEQFF

v_gene: TRBV20-1
d_gene: .
j_gene: TRBJ1-6
CDR3aa: CSASGGRWSPLHF

v_gene: TRBV10-3
d_gene: .
j_gene: TRBJ2-5
CDR3aa: CAISITGKETQYF

v_gene: TRBV20-1
d_gene: .
j_gene: TRBJ2-2
CDR3aa: CSAKGQTNTGELFF

v_gene: TRBV12-3/TRBV12-4
d_gene: .
j_gene: TRBJ2-3
CDR3aa: CASSLTPRPDTQYF

v_gene: TRBV5-6
d_gene: .
j_gene: TRBJ2-1
CDR3aa: CASSLKSVRHNEQFF

v_gene: TRBV5-1
d_gene: .
j_gene: TRBJ2-2
CDR3aa: CASSLELRELFF

v_gene: TRBV7-2
d_gene: TRBD2
j_gene: TRBJ2-1
CDR3aa: CASSPTSGVAYNEQFF

v_gene: TRBV12-3/TRBV12-4
d_gene: TRBD2
j_gene: TRBJ2-5
CDR3aa: CASSSSGGGETQYF

v_gene: TRBV12-3/TRBV12-4
d_gene: TRBD2
j_gene: TRBJ2-7
CDR3aa: CATTTPGLAREQYF

v_gene: TRBV20-1
d_gene: .
j_gene: TRBJ2-7
CDR3aa: CSARDVTGPSYEQYF

v_gene: TRBV12-3/TRBV12-4
d_gene: TRBD2
j_gene: TRBJ2-3
CDR3aa: CASSFPSGLAGDTQYF

v_gene: TRBV12-3/TRBV12-4
d_gene: .
j_gene: TRBJ1-6
CDR3aa: CASSLTGRNSPLHF

v_gene: TRBV5-1
d_gene: .
j_gene: TRBJ1-4
CDR3aa: CASSSPSATNEKLFF

v_gene: TRBV12-3/TRBV12-4
d_gene: TRBD2
j_gene: TRBJ2-5
CDR3aa: CASSLGTSGGEQETQYF

v_gene: TRBV7-9
d_gene: TRBD2
j_gene: TRBJ2-1
CDR3aa: CASSLEAGGPFEQFF

v_gene: TRBV12-3/TRBV12-4
d_gene: TRBD1
j_gene: TRBJ2-4
CDR3aa: CASSWDPGQGNAIQYF

v_gene: TRBV6-1
d_gene: .
j_gene: TRBJ1-1
CDR3aa: CASSDLRGETEAFF

v_gene: TRBV7-3
d_gene: .
j_gene: TRBJ2-1
CDR3aa: CASSLDSLGDYNEQFF

v_gene: TRBV5-6
d_gene: .
j_gene: TRBJ1-1
CDR3aa: CASSLGGSNTEAFF

v_gene: TRBV12-3/TRBV12-4
d_gene: .
j_gene: TRBJ2-1
CDR3aa: CASSLWGIDNEQFF

v_gene: TRBV18
d_gene: .
j_gene: TRBJ1-1
CDR3aa: CASSLDGSTGMNTEAFF

v_gene: TRBV29-1
d_gene: TRBD1
j_gene: TRBJ2-7
CDR3aa: CSVATGGSYEQYF

v_gene: TRBV20-1
d_gene: .
j_gene: TRBJ2-3
CDR3aa: CSARWTTDTQYF

v_gene: TRBV6-2/TRBV6-3
d_gene: .
j_gene: TRBJ2-3
CDR3aa: CASRDLEIRTDTQYF

v_gene: TRBV20-1
d_gene: .
j_gene: TRBJ1-5
CDR3aa: CSARTEHNQPQHF

v_gene: TRBV5-1
d_gene: .
j_gene: TRBJ1-2
CDR3aa: CASSFRTASILYGYTF

v_gene: TRBV6-2/TRBV6-3
d_gene: TRBD1
j_gene: TRBJ1-5
CDR3aa: CASSLRPDRGRSNQPQHF

v_gene: TRBV7-8
d_gene: TRBD2
j_gene: TRBJ2-5
CDR3aa: CASTEWEGPQETQYF

v_gene: TRBV4-3
d_gene: .
j_gene: TRBJ2-1
CDR3aa: CASSQIIRDNNEQFF

v_gene: TRBV7-9
d_gene: .
j_gene: TRBJ2-5
CDR3aa: CASIPPTIQETQYF

v_gene: TRBV5-1
d_gene: .
j_gene: TRBJ1-2
CDR3aa: CASSLGGYRGYTF

v_gene: TRBV30
d_gene: TRBD2
j_gene: TRBJ2-7
CDR3aa: CAWNRGVSEQYF

v_gene: TRBV5-1
d_gene: .
j_gene: TRBJ2-3
CDR3aa: CASSRDSNTDTQYF